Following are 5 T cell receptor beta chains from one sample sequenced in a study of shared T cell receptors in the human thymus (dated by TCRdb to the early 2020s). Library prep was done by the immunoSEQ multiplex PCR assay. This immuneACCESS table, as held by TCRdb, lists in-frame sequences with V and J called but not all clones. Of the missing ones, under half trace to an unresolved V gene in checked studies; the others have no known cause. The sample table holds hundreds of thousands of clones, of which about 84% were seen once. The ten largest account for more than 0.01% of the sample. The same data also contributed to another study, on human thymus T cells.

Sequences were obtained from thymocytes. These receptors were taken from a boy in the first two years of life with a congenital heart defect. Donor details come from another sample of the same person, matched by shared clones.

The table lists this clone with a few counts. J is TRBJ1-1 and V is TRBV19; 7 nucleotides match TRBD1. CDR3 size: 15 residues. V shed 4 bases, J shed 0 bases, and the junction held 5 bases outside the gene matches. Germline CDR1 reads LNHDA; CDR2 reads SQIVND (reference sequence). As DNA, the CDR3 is TGTGCCAGTAGTACGCACAGGGGTTTGAACACTGAAGCTTTCTTT. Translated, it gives CASSTHRGLNTEAFF.

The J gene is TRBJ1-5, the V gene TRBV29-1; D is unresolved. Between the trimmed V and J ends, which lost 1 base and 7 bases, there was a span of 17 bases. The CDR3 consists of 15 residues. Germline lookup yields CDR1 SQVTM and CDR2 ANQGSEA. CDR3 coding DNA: TGCAGCGTTGAAGGTGGAGGCCCCGGCTACCAGCCCCAGCATTTT. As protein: CSVEGGGPGYQPQHF.

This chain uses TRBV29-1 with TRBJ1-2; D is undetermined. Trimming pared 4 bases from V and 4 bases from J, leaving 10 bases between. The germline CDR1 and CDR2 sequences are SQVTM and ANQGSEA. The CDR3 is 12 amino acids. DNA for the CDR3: TGCAGCGTTGTTGAGGATTTCTATGGCTACACCTTC. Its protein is CSVVEDFYGYTF.

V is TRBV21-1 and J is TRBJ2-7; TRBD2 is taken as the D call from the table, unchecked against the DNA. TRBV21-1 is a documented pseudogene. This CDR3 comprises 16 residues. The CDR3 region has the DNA TGTGCCAGCAGCAAAGTGGAGGTGATACCCCCCTACGAGCAGTACTTC. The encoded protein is CASSKVEVIPPYEQYF.

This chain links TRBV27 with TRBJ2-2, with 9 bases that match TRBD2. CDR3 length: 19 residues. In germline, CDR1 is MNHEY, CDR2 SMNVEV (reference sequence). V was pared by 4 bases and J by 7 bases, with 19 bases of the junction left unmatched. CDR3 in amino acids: CASSSPGGTSRGGDGELFF. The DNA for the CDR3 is TGTGCCAGCAGTTCCCCCGGCGGGACTAGCAGAGGAGGGGACGGGGAGCTGTTTTTT.